This TCR beta chain was recorded in a study of blood T cell repertoires in COVID-19. Repertoires were generated with immunoSEQ multiplex PCR, while TCRdb's copy carries only in-frame clones and drops some. The table lists about 290,000 clones, around four fifths of them singletons. The CDR3 is 15 residues long. V was shortened by 6 bases and J by 1 base, with 15 bases between the two germline ends. Germline CDR1 is MNHEY and CDR2 is SVGAGI. This chain links TRBV6-5 with TRBJ1-2; TRBD1 might be the D (6 bases). The source is a woman aged 45 to 65 with active or convalescent COVID-19. Sequenced: peripheral blood. The CDR3 DNA sequence: TGTGCCAGCAGATTCTTCGACAGGATTAACTATGGCTACACCTTC. Residues: CASRFFDRINYGYTF.